The 32 T cell receptor beta chains listed next were all sequenced from one sample in a study of identifying expanded T cells in peripheral blood. The repertoire was sequenced with immunoSEQ multiplex PCR; TCRdb's copy has only in-frame clones and lacks some. Counted here are roughly 100,000 clones, approximately 88% occurring once; the ten biggest clones make up about 14%. The sample consisted of blood. All receptors derive from a person aged 18-70 years in good health.

The chain links TRBV18 to TRBJ1-4, with a possible D match to TRBD1 (5 bases). The CDR3 contains 14 residues. The V gene lost 3 bases and the J gene lost 8 bases, with 13 bases spanning the gap. Germline loops: CDR1 KGHSH, CDR2 LQKENI. This CDR3 reads CASSPARAGEKLFF. The CDR3 coding sequence is TGTGCCAGCTCACCGGCCAGGGCAGGCGAAAAACTGTTTTTT.

This chain links TRBV30 with TRBJ1-1; no clear D. CDR1 and CDR2 (germline): GTSNPN, SVGIG (reference sequence). V was cut by 4 bases and J by 1 base, with 10 bases left in between. CDR3 length: 13 residues. CDR3 DNA: TGTGCCTGGAATCCTTCATCGAACACTGAAGCTTTCTTT. Translating gives CAWNPSSNTEAFF.

V gene TRBV6-1 combines with J gene TRBJ1-1, with 7 bases aligning to TRBD1. V shed 6 bases, J shed 1 base, and the junction held 2 bases outside the gene matches. Germline V gene lookup returns CDR1 MNHNS and CDR2 SASEGT. The CDR3 is 13 residues long. CDR3 nucleotide sequence: TGTGCCAGCAGAACAGGGGCGAACACTGAAGCTTTCTTT. It yields the protein CASRTGANTEAFF.

V gene TRBV19 combines with J gene TRBJ1-2, with 7 bases aligning to TRBD1. Germline values: CDR1 LNHDA, CDR2 SQIVND (reference sequence). This CDR3 contains 14 residues. The ends lost 8 bases at V and 3 bases at J; junction bases unmatched: 9. CDR3 DNA: TGTGCCAGTCTACAGGGGAACTCTCACTATGGCTACACCTTC. Protein product: CASLQGNSHYGYTF.

The J gene is TRBJ2-2, the V gene TRBV25-1; D unresolved. Germline loops: CDR1 MGHDK, CDR2 SYGVNS. This CDR3 has 14 residues. The ends were cut back, 2 bases at V and 6 bases at J, with 10 bases in the middle. The CDR3 region is CASSEVGGSGELFF. CDR3 DNA sequence: TGTGCCAGCAGTGAAGTTGGTGGATCCGGGGAGCTGTTTTTT. Together with reference TRBV25-1 and TRBJ2-2, the CDR3 gives the full variable domain: EADIYQTPRYLVIGTGKKITLECSQTMGHDKMYWYQQDPGMELHLIHYSYGVNSTEKGDLSSESTVSRIRTEHFPLTLESARPSHTSQYLCASSEVGGSGELFFGEGSRLTVL.

The chain has TRBV28 and TRBJ2-1; D is unclear. The germline gives CDR1 MDHEN, CDR2 SYDVKM. Trimming shortened V by 5 bases and J by 8 bases, and 7 bases separated the two germline ends. The CDR3 sequence is 11 residues long. In DNA form, the CDR3 reads TGTGCCAGCAGTACCCTGGATGAGCAGTTCTTC. Its protein is CASSTLDEQFF.

This chain uses TRBV4-3 with TRBJ1-6; no firm D call. The germline V gene has CDR1 LGHNA and CDR2 YSLEER. The CDR3 extends over 13 amino acids. The V gene lost 1 base and the J gene lost 7 bases, with 5 bases spanning the gap. The CDR3 loop is CASSQGVNSPLHF. The CDR3 region has the DNA TGCGCCAGCAGCCAAGGGGTCAATTCACCCCTCCACTTT.

The genes are TRBV2 and TRBJ2-1; D perhaps matches TRBD2 (6 bases). The CDR3 contains 16 residues. The germline V gene has CDR1 SNHLY and CDR2 FYNNEI. The ends were cut back, 2 bases at V and 0 bases at J, with 11 bases in the middle. Here the CDR3 reads CASSERGYSSYNEQFF. DNA of the CDR3: TGTGCCAGCAGTGAACGGGGGTACAGCTCCTACAATGAGCAGTTCTTC. Using reference TRBV2 and TRBJ2-1 for the parts outside the CDR3, the full variable domain is EPEVTQTPSHQVTQMGQEVILRCVPISNHLYFYWYRQILGQKVEFLVSFYNNEISEKSEIFDDQFSVERPDGSNFTLKIRSTKLEDSAMYFCASSERGYSSYNEQFFGPGTRLTVL.

This clone was counted a single time. The rearrangement links TRBV19 to TRBJ2-3; TRBD1 aligns across 10 bases. Looked up from germline, CDR1 is LNHDA and CDR2 is SQIVND (reference sequence). The CDR3 sequence is 14 residues long. Unmatched junction bases numbered 4, after V lost 5 bases and J lost 5 bases. The CDR3 coding sequence is TGTGCCAGTAGTCCCTGGGACAGGGGAGATACGCAGTATTTT. Translating gives CASSPWDRGDTQYF. The full variable domain, with the rest looked up from reference TRBV19 and TRBJ2-3, is DGGITQSPKYLFRKEGQNVTLSCEQNLNHDAMYWYRQDPGQGLRLIYYSQIVNDFQKGDIAEGYSVSREKKESFPLTVTSAQKNPTAFYLCASSPWDRGDTQYFGPGTRLTVL.

This sequence joins TRBV6-1 and TRBJ1-2, with 7 bases matching TRBD1. This CDR3 contains 13 residues. Per the germline V gene, CDR1 is MNHNS and CDR2 is SASEGT. The junction had 4 bases not matched to a gene; V was cut back by 6 bases and J by 3 bases. CDR3 coding DNA: TGTGCCAGCAGGAGGGGGACAGACTATGGCTACACCTTC. Its translation: CASRRGTDYGYTF.

V gene TRBV25-1 combines with J gene TRBJ1-4; possibly TRBD1 for D (6 bases). The CDR3 consists of 14 residues. Germline V gives CDR1 MGHDK, CDR2 SYGVNS. V shed 4 bases and J shed 5 bases, with 11 bases lying between them. In DNA form, the CDR3 reads TGTGCCAGCAGTGCCCAGGGGCCCAATGAAAAACTGTTTTTT. It translates to CASSAQGPNEKLFF. Drawing the rest from reference TRBV25-1 and TRBJ1-4, the complete variable domain is EADIYQTPRYLVIGTGKKITLECSQTMGHDKMYWYQQDPGMELHLIHYSYGVNSTEKGDLSSESTVSRIRTEHFPLTLESARPSHTSQYLCASSAQGPNEKLFFGSGTQLSVL.

This sequence joins TRBV6-6 and TRBJ1-2, with 11 bases matching TRBD1. CDR3 length equals 15 residues. Per germline, CDR1 MNHNY and CDR2 SVGAGI (reference sequence). The ends lost 5 bases at V and 0 bases at J; junction bases unmatched: 2. CDR3 nucleotides: TGTGCCAGCAGTCGGGACAGGGGGGCTAACTATGGCTACACCTTC. Its translation is CASSRDRGANYGYTF.

The V gene is TRBV2, the J gene TRBJ2-5; 7 bases map to TRBD2. The CDR3 runs 13 residues. V was clipped by 5 bases and J by 4 bases; unmatched bases: 4. Germline V lookup: CDR1 SNHLY, CDR2 FYNNEI. CDR3 residues: CASSTWGGETQYF. The CDR3, as DNA: TGTGCCAGCAGTACCTGGGGGGGAGAGACCCAGTACTTC.

The V call is TRBV7-2, the J call TRBJ2-2, with 7 bases aligning to TRBD1. This CDR3 is 16 amino acids long. Germline V gene data show CDR1 as SGHTA and CDR2 as FQGNSA. Unmatched junction bases numbered 7, after V lost 5 bases and J lost 1 base. The CDR3 spells CASSHTGQKNTGELFF. The DNA for the CDR3 is TGTGCCAGCAGCCATACGGGACAGAAGAACACCGGGGAGCTGTTTTTT.

The chain uses TRBV4-2 and TRBJ1-2, with TRBD1 as a possible D gene (5 bases). In germline, CDR1 is LGHNA, CDR2 YNFKEQ. CDR3 length: 15 amino acids. V shed 4 bases and J shed 4 bases, with 16 bases lying between them. CDR3 in amino acids: CASSRDSRRPYGYTF. CDR3 coding DNA: TGTGCCAGCAGCCGAGACAGTCGGAGGCCCTATGGCTACACCTTC.

This clone was seen once. The rearrangement links TRBV7-9 to TRBJ1-1, with 8 bases lining up with TRBD1. Unmatched junction bases numbered 7, after V lost 2 bases and J lost 5 bases. The CDR3 spans 15 residues. The V gene's germline CDR1 is SEHNR and CDR2 FQNEAQ (reference sequence). In DNA form, the CDR3 reads TGTGCCAGCAGCTTACTGGGGCAGGGGGCTACTGAAGCTTTCTTT. Its protein product is CASSLLGQGATEAFF.

The rearrangement links TRBV7-2 to TRBJ1-1, with D unclear. The CDR3 runs 13 residues. The V gene's germline CDR1 is SGHTA and CDR2 FQGNSA. Trimming removed 1 base from V and 1 base from J, with 4 bases in between. CDR3: CASSLDQNTEAFF. CDR3 bases: TGTGCCAGCAGCTTAGACCAGAACACTGAAGCTTTCTTT.

The sample holds one count of this clone. The chain links TRBV5-1 to TRBJ2-7; perhaps TRBD2 as D (6 bases). Trimming removed 0 bases from V and 4 bases from J, with 14 bases in between. Germline CDR1 SGHRS, CDR2 YFSETQ. CDR3 length equals 15 residues. DNA for the CDR3: TGCGCCAGCAGCTTGGTGGCGGAGGGAGGTTACGAGCAGTACTTC. It codes for CASSLVAEGGYEQYF.

This rearrangement joins TRBV4-1 to TRBJ2-7; TRBD1 matches at 7 bases. The CDR3 has 15 residues. Germline CDR1 MGHRA, CDR2 YSYEKL. With 0 bases clipped from V and 0 bases from J, the junction kept 2 bases outside the gene matches. The CDR3 loop is CASSQDPGGSYEQYF. DNA of the CDR3: TGCGCCAGCAGCCAAGATCCAGGGGGCTCCTACGAGCAGTACTTC.

The V gene is TRBV19, the J gene TRBJ1-3; D unclear. The CDR3 sequence is 12 residues long. Per the germline V gene, CDR1 is LNHDA and CDR2 is SQIVND (reference sequence). V was trimmed by 4 bases and J by 8 bases, leaving 9 bases between them. CDR3 nucleotide sequence: TGTGCCAGTAGTACCTCTTGGGACACCATATATTTT. Protein product: CASSTSWDTIYF. The complete variable domain, with remaining parts taken from reference TRBV19 and TRBJ1-3, reads DGGITQSPKYLFRKEGQNVTLSCEQNLNHDAMYWYRQDPGQGLRLIYYSQIVNDFQKGDIAEGYSVSREKKESFPLTVTSAQKNPTAFYLCASSTSWDTIYFGEGSWLTVV.

This clone was observed once. The chain employs TRBV25-1 and TRBJ2-7; D is unresolved. Per the germline V gene, CDR1 is MGHDK and CDR2 is SYGVNS. Trimming removed 3 bases from V and 3 bases from J, with 6 bases in between. The CDR3 loop spans 12 amino acids. The CDR3 reads CASSEDGYEQYF. The CDR3 nucleotides are TGTGCCAGCAGTGAGGACGGCTACGAGCAGTACTTC.

The chain carries TRBV18 and TRBJ1-4, with D possibly matching TRBD1 (5 bases). The CDR3 contains 15 residues. Germline V gene lookup returns CDR1 KGHSH and CDR2 LQKENI. Trimming took off 2 bases at V and 3 bases at J, with 10 bases between the two ends. The CDR3 sequence is CASSPMGEANEKLFF. The CDR3 DNA follows: TGTGCCAGCTCACCAATGGGGGAGGCTAATGAAAAACTGTTTTTT.

This rearrangement joins TRBV7-8 to TRBJ2-7; possibly TRBD2 for D (5 bases). The V gene's germline CDR1 is SGHVS and CDR2 FQNEAQ. CDR3 length equals 15 residues. V was shortened by 5 bases and J by 3 bases, with 17 bases between the two germline ends. The CDR3 DNA reads as TGTGCCAGCAGCCGCAAAGACGGGGTGGGCTACGAGCAGTACTTC. This translates into CASSRKDGVGYEQYF.

The chain links TRBV6-5 to TRBJ2-3; possibly TRBD2 for D (5 bases). V was pared by 6 bases and J by 0 bases, with 13 bases between. The CDR3 sequence is 15 residues long. Germline V CDR1 and CDR2: MNHEY, SVGAGI. CDR3 coding DNA: TGTGCCAGCAGCCTTGGACTGGGCAGCACAGATACGCAGTATTTT. Translation gives CASSLGLGSTDTQYF.

This chain connects TRBV11-3 to TRBJ2-7; 7 nucleotides line up with TRBD2. In germline, CDR1 is SGHNT, CDR2 YENEEA. The V segment lost 0 bases and the J segment 3 bases; nucleotides outside the gene matches: 5. The CDR3 covers 15 residues. CDR3 DNA: TGTGCCAGCAGCTTAGATGGGTCGGGAGGCTACGAGCAGTACTTC. Its translation is CASSLDGSGGYEQYF.

This chain joins TRBV7-9 and TRBJ2-2; 7 bases fit TRBD1. Germline V gene lookup returns CDR1 SEHNR and CDR2 FQNEAQ (reference sequence). V was clipped by 3 bases and J by 3 bases; unmatched bases: 7. The CDR3 contains 16 residues. The CDR3 reads CASSFATGRYTGELFF. As DNA, the CDR3 is TGTGCCAGCAGCTTCGCGACAGGGAGATACACCGGGGAGCTGTTTTTT. Full variable domain (missing parts from reference TRBV7-9 and TRBJ2-2): DTGVSQNPRHKITKRGQNVTFRCDPISEHNRLYWYRQTLGQGPEFLTYFQNEAQLEKSRLLSDRFSAERPKGSFSTLEIQRTEQGDSAMYLCASSFATGRYTGELFFGEGSRLTVL.

This chain connects TRBV5-6 to TRBJ2-5; 7 nucleotides line up with TRBD1. The length of the CDR3 is 14 residues. V trimming: 4 bases; J trimming: 5 bases; junction bases outside the gene matches: 8. CDR1 and CDR2 from the germline V gene are SGHDT and YYEEEE. In DNA, the CDR3 is TGTGCCAGCAGCCTACCCGACAGGGTCGAGACCCAGTACTTC. Protein: CASSLPDRVETQYF.

The chain uses TRBV6-5 and TRBJ2-7; 7 bases line up with TRBD1. V shed 6 bases and J 2 bases; nucleotides not matched to a gene: 10. Per germline, CDR1 MNHEY and CDR2 SVGAGI. The CDR3 has 15 amino acids. CDR3 nucleotide sequence: TGTGCCAGCAGCCAATACAGGGGACAGACCTACGAGCAGTACTTC. This gives the protein CASSQYRGQTYEQYF.

This sequence joins TRBV5-8 and TRBJ1-4; the D gene is possibly TRBD1 (5 bases). This CDR3 is built from 17 residues. V lost 1 base and J lost 1, with 14 bases in between. The germline V gene has CDR1 SGHTS and CDR2 YDEGEE. CDR3 bases: TGTGCCAGCAGCTTGTACCAGGGATATCGAACTAATGAAAAACTGTTTTTT. This encodes CASSLYQGYRTNEKLFF. Variable domain in full (rest from reference TRBV5-8 and TRBJ1-4): EAGVTQSPTHLIKTRGQQATLRCSPISGHTSVYWYQQALGLGLQFLLWYDEGEERNRGNFPPRFSGRQFPNYSSELNVNALELEDSALYLCASSLYQGYRTNEKLFFGSGTQLSVL.

J is TRBJ2-7 and V is TRBV6-5; a weak D match, TRBD1 (5 bases). V shed 2 bases and J shed 6 bases, with 14 bases lying between them. Per germline, CDR1 MNHEY and CDR2 SVGAGI. The CDR3 totals 14 residues. The CDR3 sequence is CASSYLQGRSEQYF. DNA for the CDR3: TGTGCCAGCAGTTACCTCCAGGGCAGGAGCGAGCAGTACTTC.

This chain links TRBV4-1 with TRBJ1-2; 7 bases fit TRBD1. Germline trimming cut 2 bases from V and 5 bases from J; bases unmatched to any gene: 8. The CDR3 is 15 amino acids. The germline gives CDR1 MGHRA, CDR2 YSYEKL. CDR3 loop: CASSQLLTGKYGYTF. In DNA, the CDR3 is TGCGCCAGCAGCCAACTTCTGACAGGGAAGTATGGCTACACCTTC.

The chain carries TRBV9 and TRBJ2-3, with D perhaps TRBD2 (6 bases). V dropped 0 bases and J dropped 8 bases, with 19 bases sitting between them. The germline CDR1 and CDR2 sequences are SGDLS and YYNGEE. The CDR3 is 16 amino acids. The CDR3 loop reads CASSVDAGRSFGTQYF. CDR3 coding DNA: TGTGCCAGCAGCGTAGATGCGGGGAGGTCCTTCGGTACGCAGTATTTT.